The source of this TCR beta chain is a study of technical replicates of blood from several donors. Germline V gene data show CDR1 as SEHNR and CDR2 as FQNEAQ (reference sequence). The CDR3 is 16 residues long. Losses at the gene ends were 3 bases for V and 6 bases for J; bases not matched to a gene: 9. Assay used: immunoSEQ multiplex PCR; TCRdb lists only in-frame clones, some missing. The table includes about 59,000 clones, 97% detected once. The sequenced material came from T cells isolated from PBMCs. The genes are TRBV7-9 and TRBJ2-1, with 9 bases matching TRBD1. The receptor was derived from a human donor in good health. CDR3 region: CASSLTGGSIFNEQFF. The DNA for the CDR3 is TGTGCCAGCAGCTTGACAGGGGGAAGTATCTTCAATGAGCAGTTCTTC.